This T cell receptor beta chain was documented in a study of shared clonotypes between healthy human individuals. Overall study results and limits: Measured sharing among donors was expected to vary with sequencing depth.

Germline assignment: CDR1 MDHEN and CDR2 SYDVKM. This CDR3 has 13 residues. The ends were cut back, 5 bases at V and 9 bases at J, with 11 bases in the middle. With respect to this clone: Antigen unknown.

Sequencing used immunoSEQ multiplex PCR; TCRdb keeps in-frame clones, though not all of them. The sample records roughly 520,000 clones, 90% to 97% being singletons. The TCR comes from a woman in her 30s in good health. What was sequenced was naive CD4+ T cells sorted from blood. Subset meaning: CD45RA+ positively selected. J is TRBJ1-6 and V is TRBV28; D perhaps matches TRBD1 (5 bases). The CDR3, as DNA: TGTGCCAGCAGTCTCCCGACAGTTTCACCCCTCCACTTT. It codes for CASSLPTVSPLHF.